The next 2 T cell receptor beta chains were all read from a single sample in a study of technical replicates of blood from several donors. Sequencing used immunoSEQ multiplex PCR; TCRdb keeps in-frame clones, though not all of them. The data hold more than 75,000 clones, with 90% to 97% observed a single time. The sample consisted of T cells isolated from PBMCs. Source of these receptors: a human donor in good health.

The chain has TRBV2 and TRBJ2-7, with D perhaps matching TRBD2 (7 bases). CDR1 is SNHLY and CDR2 is FYNNEI in the germline V gene. Trimming stripped 1 base from V and 2 bases from J, with 18 bases between. CDR3 size: 17 residues. CDR3 bases: TGTGCCAGCAGTGAAGATTGGTTGGGAGGGGACACCTACGAGCAGTACTTC. Protein product: CASSEDWLGGDTYEQYF.

V usage is TRBV27 and J usage is TRBJ1-5; 7 nucleotides match TRBD1. V trimming: 8 bases; J trimming: 4 bases; junction bases outside the gene matches: 11. The CDR3 length is 15 residues. Germline V gene data show CDR1 as MNHEY and CDR2 as SMNVEV (reference sequence). The CDR3 coding sequence is TGTGCCAGCGGCCCCCTCCAGACAGGGAATCAGCCCCAGCATTTT. Its translation: CASGPLQTGNQPQHF.